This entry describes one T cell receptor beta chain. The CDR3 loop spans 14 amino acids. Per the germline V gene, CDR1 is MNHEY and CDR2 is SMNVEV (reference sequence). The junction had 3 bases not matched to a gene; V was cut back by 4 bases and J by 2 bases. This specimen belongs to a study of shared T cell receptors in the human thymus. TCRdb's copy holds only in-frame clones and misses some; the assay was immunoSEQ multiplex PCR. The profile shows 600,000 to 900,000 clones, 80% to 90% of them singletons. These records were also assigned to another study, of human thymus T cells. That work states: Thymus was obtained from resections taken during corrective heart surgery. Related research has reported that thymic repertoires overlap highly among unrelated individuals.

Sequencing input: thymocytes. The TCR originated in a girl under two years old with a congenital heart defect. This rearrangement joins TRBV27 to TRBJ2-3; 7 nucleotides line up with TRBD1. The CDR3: CASSSGQTTDTQYF. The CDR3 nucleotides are TGTGCCAGCAGTTCGGGACAGACCACAGATACGCAGTATTTT.